These 32 T cell receptor beta chains were sequenced from one sample in a study of metastatic and nonmetastatic thyroid tumors. All patients were treatment-naive before thyroid surgery. TCRdb re-clonotyped the PCR reads via MiXCR. The sample carries roughly 40,000 clones, about a sixth recorded once. Sequenced input: blood. These receptors came from a male donor with papillary thyroid cancer or a benign thyroid nodule (not recorded which). Some clones in this sample may be carry-over from other donors' samples.

This clone was counted at least ten times. V gene TRBV20-1 combines with J gene TRBJ1-1; D unresolved. CDR3 length: 14 amino acids. Germline loops: CDR1 DFQATT, CDR2 SNEGSKA (reference sequence). The V end lost 1 base, the J end lost 0 bases, and 9 bases lay between the germline ends. The CDR3 coding sequence is TGCAGTGCTAGAGCGCACAGTATGAACACTGAAGCTTTCTTT. Amino acid sequence: CSARAHSMNTEAFF.

Sample share makes this clone medium-sized. This sequence joins TRBV6-5 and TRBJ2-1, with 7 bases that match TRBD1. V lost 0 bases, J lost 3 bases, and 2 bases stayed unmatched. CDR1 MNHEY and CDR2 SVGAGI come from the germline V gene. The CDR3 is made up of 15 amino acids. DNA for the CDR3: TGTGCCAGCAGTTACTCATCAGGGGGCTACAATGAGCAGTTCTTC. As protein: CASSYSSGGYNEQFF.

The V gene is TRBV11-3, the J gene TRBJ2-2; 12 bases are shared with TRBD2. The CDR3 length is 16 residues. The germline CDR1 and CDR2 sequences are SGHNT and YENEEA. Trimming cost V 5 bases and J 5 bases; bases outside gene matches: 6. The CDR3 nucleotides read TGTGCCAGCAGCGAGGGACTAGCGGGCCTGACCGGGGAGCTGTTTTTT. Its protein is CASSEGLAGLTGELFF.

This clone was counted between two and nine times. Within the sample, other DNA sequences also encode this same CDR3. The rearrangement joins TRBV30 to TRBJ1-2; TRBD1 is a possible D gene (6 bases). The germline CDR1 and CDR2 sequences are GTSNPN and SVGIG (reference sequence). The CDR3 consists of 13 residues. Trimming took 3 bases from V and 4 from J, leaving 12 bases between them. The CDR3 loop reads CAWRQDSRYGYTF. The CDR3 nucleotides are TGTGCCTGGAGGCAGGACAGCCGCTATGGCTACACCTTC.

This clone was found many times. The chain recombines TRBV6-5 with TRBJ2-1; D is unresolved. In germline, CDR1 is MNHEY, CDR2 SVGAGI. Trimming pared 0 bases from V and 8 bases from J, leaving 2 bases between. This CDR3 region has 11 residues. In nucleotides, the CDR3 is TGTGCCAGCAGTTACTCCGATGAGCAGTTCTTC. It encodes CASSYSDEQFF.

This clone was seen repeatedly, ten times or more. The V and J genes are TRBV20-1 and TRBJ2-7, with D uncertain. Trimming took off 4 bases at V and 0 bases at J, with 16 bases between the two ends. Germline CDR1 DFQATT, CDR2 SNEGSKA (reference sequence). The CDR3 sequence is 15 residues long. Here the CDR3 reads CSAKRGGTSSYEQYF. In nucleotides, the CDR3 is TGCAGTGCTAAAAGAGGTGGAACGAGCTCCTACGAGCAGTACTTC.

In its sample, this clone was seen many times. The rearrangement joins TRBV7-8 to TRBJ1-5, with D maybe TRBD1 (5 bases). V shed 4 bases and J shed 3 bases, with 13 bases lying between them. CDR1 SGHVS and CDR2 FQNEAQ come from the germline V gene. This CDR3 is 15 amino acids long. The CDR3 region has the DNA TGTGCCAGCAGCTGGTCCGATGGGGCCAATCAGCCCCAGCATTTT. This translates into CASSWSDGANQPQHF.

This clone came up many times. The rearrangement joins TRBV7-9 to TRBJ2-5; no firm D call. The CDR3 runs to 13 residues. In germline, CDR1 is SEHNR, CDR2 FQNEAQ (reference sequence). Trimming pared 2 bases from V and 5 bases from J, leaving 9 bases between. CDR3 DNA: TGTGCCAGCAGCTTACCGGGTATGGAGACCCAGTACTTC. Its translation is CASSLPGMETQYF.

At least ten counts were recorded for this clone. The chain carries TRBV5-1 and TRBJ2-5; 10 bases match TRBD1. This CDR3 comprises 15 residues. Germline assignment: CDR1 SGHRS and CDR2 YFSETQ. Unmatched junction bases numbered 12, after V lost 7 bases and J lost 6 bases. CDR3 residues: CASRYSGQGGQTQYF. The CDR3 DNA sequence: TGCGCCAGCCGTTACTCCGGACAGGGGGGACAGACCCAGTACTTC.

The genes are TRBV30 and TRBJ2-2; tentatively, D is TRBD2 (6 bases). V shed 4 bases and J shed 4 bases, with 10 bases lying between them. The CDR3 sequence is 13 residues long. CDR1 GTSNPN and CDR2 SVGIG come from the germline V gene (reference sequence). The CDR3 DNA reads as TGTGCCTGGATGTGGGGAGGCACCGGGGAGCTGTTTTTT. Translating it yields CAWMWGGTGELFF.

This clone was seen repeatedly, ten times or more. In DNA, the CDR3 is TGTGCCAGCAGCCGATTAGCCGGACTAGCGGGGGAGTACAATGAGCAGTTCTTC. Its protein is CASSRLAGLAGEYNEQFF. The V gene is TRBV7-6, the J gene TRBJ2-1; the match to TRBD2 covers 13 bases. With 5 bases clipped from V and 4 bases from J, the junction kept 11 bases outside the gene matches. CDR1 and CDR2 from the germline V gene are SGHVS and FNYEAQ. The CDR3 is made up of 18 amino acids.

The V call is TRBV11-1, the J call TRBJ2-1; 9 nucleotides match TRBD2. CDR1 SGHAT and CDR2 FQDESV come from the germline V gene (reference sequence). V lost 2 bases to trimming and J lost 0 bases; unmatched junction nucleotides: 8. CDR3 length: 18 residues. The CDR3 nucleotides read TGTGCCAGCAGCTTATGTCTAGCGGGGCCTTCCTCCTACAATGAGCAGTTCTTC. Translated: CASSLCLAGPSSYNEQFF.

This clone came up a few times. The rearrangement links TRBV6-1 to TRBJ2-7; TRBD1 might be the D (5 bases). In germline, CDR1 is MNHNS, CDR2 SASEGT. V lost 0 bases to trimming and J lost 3 bases, with 12 bases between them. The CDR3 consists of 15 residues. Written as DNA, the CDR3 is TGTGCCAGCAGTGAAGCGTTAGGGGTTTTCTACGAGCAGTACTTC. Its protein is CASSEALGVFYEQYF.

The CDR3 DNA sequence: TGTGCCAGCACCCCTGGAGCTATTACCTACGAGCAGTACTTC. As protein: CASTPGAITYEQYF. V and J are TRBV12-3 or TRBV12-4 and TRBJ2-7; D is uncertain. The CDR3 has 14 residues. V was pared by 7 bases and J by 2 bases, with 15 bases between.

The table lists this clone with many counts. This may be a read error: a much more frequent sequence differs by one nucleotide. This CDR3 is also generated by other DNA sequences in the sample. The chain couples TRBV30 to TRBJ1-1, with 7 bases aligning to TRBD1. This CDR3 region has 13 residues. The V segment lost 3 bases and the J segment 6 bases; nucleotides outside the gene matches: 7. Germline CDR1 GTSNPN, CDR2 SVGIG (reference sequence). The CDR3 region is CAWSGDSGPEAFF. The CDR3 DNA is TGTGCCTGGAGCGGGGACAGTGGTCCTGAAGCTTTCTTT.

This clone was found many times. The chain is built from TRBV10-2 and TRBJ2-1, with 10 bases lining up with TRBD1. This CDR3 spans 14 amino acids. The V and J ends lost 6 bases and 9 bases, in that order; junction bases with no gene match: 8. CDR1 is WSHSY and CDR2 is SAAADI in the germline V gene. CDR3 in DNA: TGCGCCAGCAGAGGACAGGGGGAATTGGGTGAGCAGTTCTTC. It translates to CASRGQGELGEQFF.

There are many counts of this clone. The V gene is TRBV20-1, the J gene TRBJ2-5, with a tentative D call TRBD1 (6 bases). V was trimmed by 1 base and J by 4 bases, leaving 13 bases between them. Germline CDR1 is DFQATT and CDR2 is SNEGSKA (reference sequence). CDR3 length: 14 amino acids. The CDR3 DNA reads as TGCAGTGCTAGAGTTGTGGGGGCGAGAGAGACCCAGTACTTC. Protein: CSARVVGARETQYF.

This rearrangement joins TRBV11-2 to TRBJ2-7; a possible D gene is TRBD1 (6 bases). The V end was cut by 5 bases, the J end by 13 bases, with 15 bases between. The germline CDR1 and CDR2 sequences are SGHAT and FQNNGV. The CDR3 runs to 11 residues. This chain's CDR3 is CASSPDRFSYF. CDR3 nucleotide sequence: TGTGCCAGCAGCCCGGACAGATTTTCATACTTC.

This clone was counted between two and nine times. The CDR3 region has the DNA TGTGCCAGCAGCGCCCACCGGGACAGGAATAACTATGGCTACACCTTC. It specifies CASSAHRDRNNYGYTF. The chain couples TRBV9 to TRBJ1-2, with 8 bases fitting TRBD1. Germline CDR1 and CDR2: SGDLS and YYNGEE. Trimming removed 3 bases from V and 1 base from J; junction bases left unmatched: 8. The CDR3 consists of 16 residues.

In its sample, this clone was seen many times. V gene TRBV20-1 combines with J gene TRBJ2-7, with 7 bases aligning to TRBD1. This CDR3 is 12 amino acids long. V lost 6 bases, J lost 5 bases, and 7 bases stayed unmatched. Germline V gives CDR1 DFQATT, CDR2 SNEGSKA (reference sequence). CDR3 amino acids: CSADRQGDEQYF. DNA of the CDR3: TGCAGTGCGGATCGACAGGGCGACGAGCAGTACTTC.

This clone was found many times. The chain is built from TRBV3-1 and TRBJ2-5; unclear D gene. CDR3 length equals 15 residues. The germline gives CDR1 LGHDT, CDR2 YNNKEL (reference sequence). V lost 3 bases to trimming and J lost 4 bases, with 15 bases between them. CDR3 region: CASSQGGYRRETQYF. The CDR3 DNA is TGTGCCAGCAGCCAGGGTGGGTATCGGAGAGAGACCCAGTACTTC.

The chain recombines TRBV6-1 with TRBJ2-1, with a possible D match to TRBD1 (5 bases). Germline V gene lookup returns CDR1 MNHNS and CDR2 SASEGT. The V end lost 8 bases, the J end lost 3 bases, and 8 bases lay between the germline ends. The CDR3 has 12 amino acids. The CDR3 nucleotides read TGTGCCAGCCAACAGGACTACAATGAGCAGTTCTTC. It yields the protein CASQQDYNEQFF.

This clone was detected many times. The chain is built from TRBV20-1 and TRBJ2-7; D may be TRBD1 (8 bases). Germline CDR1 and CDR2: DFQATT and SNEGSKA (reference sequence). The CDR3 runs to 15 residues. V lost 4 bases to trimming and J lost 7 bases, with 23 bases between them. The CDR3 loop is CSAKQAGQAGWEQYF. CDR3 sequence (DNA): TGCAGTGCTAAGCAAGCGGGACAGGCGGGCTGGGAGCAGTACTTC.

The V call is TRBV7-8, the J call TRBJ2-7; 10 bases are shared with TRBD2. The junction had 6 bases not matched to a gene; V was cut back by 4 bases and J by 0 bases. CDR3 length: 16 residues. Germline CDR1 is SGHVS and CDR2 is FQNEAQ. CDR3 in DNA: TGTGCCAGCAGCTGTGGACTAGCGGATAGCTCCTACGAGCAGTACTTC. Its protein product is CASSCGLADSSYEQYF.

This clone was observed many times. V gene TRBV9 combines with J gene TRBJ1-1; 7 bases are a match to TRBD1. CDR1 SGDLS and CDR2 YYNGEE come from the germline V gene. The junction had 7 bases not matched to a gene; V was cut back by 3 bases and J by 5 bases. CDR3 length: 14 amino acids. CDR3 region: CASSGETGRTEAFF. Written as DNA, the CDR3 is TGTGCCAGCAGCGGAGAGACAGGGAGAACTGAAGCTTTCTTT.

In its sample, this clone was seen many times. The V and J genes are TRBV20-1 and TRBJ2-4; 12 bases map to TRBD2. CDR1 is DFQATT and CDR2 is SNEGSKA in the germline V gene (reference sequence). With 3 bases clipped from V and 9 bases from J, the junction kept 9 bases outside the gene matches. This CDR3 comprises 15 residues. DNA of the CDR3: TGCAGTGCTAGTAGGAGCGGGACTAGCGGGTCCATTCAGTACTTC. Protein: CSASRSGTSGSIQYF.

The table lists this clone with many counts. The chain combines TRBV10-3 with TRBJ1-2; no reliable D call. Trimming shortened V by 5 bases and J by 4 bases, and 11 bases separated the two germline ends. CDR3 length: 13 residues. CDR1 is ENHRY, CDR2 SYGVKD, per germline. The CDR3 nucleotides are TGTGCCATCAGTACCGAGGTTAGCTATGGCTACACCTTC. Translation: CAISTEVSYGYTF.

This clone occurred a few times. The chain carries TRBV12-3 or TRBV12-4 and TRBJ1-2; the D gene is possibly TRBD1 (5 bases). The V end lost 5 bases, the J end lost 7 bases, and 23 bases lay between the germline ends. CDR3 length equals 16 residues. CDR3 sequence: CASSPRQPSNYVGYTF. CDR3 coding DNA: TGTGCCAGCAGTCCCCGACAGCCATCCAACTATGTTGGCTACACCTTC.

Sample share makes this clone medium-sized. The V and J genes are TRBV6-1 and TRBJ2-5; D perhaps matches TRBD1 (6 bases). This CDR3 comprises 13 residues. Looked up from germline, CDR1 is MNHNS and CDR2 is SASEGT. With 4 bases removed from V and 1 base from J, the gap between germline ends came to 7 bases. The CDR3 is CASSGQAQETQYF. CDR3 coding DNA: TGTGCCAGCAGTGGACAGGCCCAAGAGACCCAGTACTTC.

Regarding this clone: A much larger clone is a single base away; this may be a read error. This sequence joins TRBV29-1 and TRBJ2-1; no firm D call. The germline gives CDR1 SQVTM, CDR2 ANQGSEA. Deletions cut 5 bases from V and 8 bases from J, with 16 bases between. The CDR3 contains 13 residues. The chain's CDR3 is CSVRSSERDEQFF. The DNA for the CDR3 is TGCAGCGTTCGATCGTCGGAGCGTGATGAGCAGTTCTTC.

The CDR3 nucleotides are TGTGCCAGTGGCCTAGTAGGACTAGCGGGAGGGAATGAGCAGTTCTTC. It translates to CASGLVGLAGGNEQFF. This chain connects TRBV3-1 to TRBJ2-1; 15 nucleotides align to TRBD2. CDR1 and CDR2 from the germline V gene are LGHDT and YNNKEL (reference sequence). With V trimmed by 9 bases and J by 7 bases, 10 bases remained unmatched. The CDR3 consists of 16 residues.

This clone was seen more than once but under ten times. One junction end disagrees with the germline gene, perhaps due to a read error. The same CDR3 arises from other DNA sequences in this sample as well. This chain uses TRBV27 with TRBJ2-7; 7 bases fit TRBD2. This CDR3 is 15 amino acids long. In germline, CDR1 is MNHEY, CDR2 SMNVEV (reference sequence). The DNA of the CDR3 is TGCGCCACCAGCAGCGGGGCGGGAAGCTCATACGAGCAGTACTTC. It encodes CATSSGAGSSYEQYF.